The clone carrying this TCR beta chain was seen a few times. RNA transcripts provided the source from which TCR beta CDR3 regions were amplified. RT-PCR in the first round (using the HTBI primer set) targeted the TCR CDR3. TCRdb used MiXCR to reprocess the multiplex PCR reads, holding one entry per CDR3 protein. The sample carries about 640,000 distinct CDR3 sequences, under 25% recorded once. These data come from a study of T cells in Graves' hyperthyroidism and ophthalmopathy. V dropped 6 bases and J dropped 2 bases, with 10 bases sitting between them. Germline lookup yields CDR1 DFQATT and CDR2 SNEGSKA (reference sequence). The length of the CDR3 is 13 residues.

The chain recombines TRBV20-1 with TRBJ2-2; no clear D gene. Input material: blood. This sequence was found in a man aged 25-45 years with Graves' ophthalmopathy. The CDR3: CSARLINTGELFF. In nucleotides, the CDR3 is TGCAGTGCCCGCTTGATTAACACCGGGGAGCTGTTTTTT.